These 26 T cell receptor beta chains share one sample of origin, sequenced in a study of PD-1 blockade in mismatch repair-deficient tumors (dated by TCRdb to 2017 to 2019). Receptors were amplified or captured by the immunoSEQ multiplex PCR assay. TCRdb mirrors the immuneACCESS table, restricted to in-frame sequences. Some clones are absent from its copies; in checked studies, under half trace to an unresolved V gene, and the reason for the others is unknown. A total of tens of thousands of clones appear in this sample, roughly 80% of them only once. About 8% of the sample goes to the ten largest clones. This material consisted of peripheral blood, taken about 4.5 months after starting pembrolizumab. All receptors come from an adult with mismatch repair-deficient cancer.

The rearrangement links TRBV18 to TRBJ2-3; TRBD1 matches 7 bases. Germline assignment: CDR1 KGHSH and CDR2 LQKENI. This CDR3 is built from 15 residues. V gave up 9 bases and J gave up 0 bases; unmatched junction bases: 9. CDR3 region: CASRSETGSTDTQYF. CDR3 bases: TGTGCCAGTCGATCCGAGACAGGGAGCACAGATACGCAGTATTTT.

The chain couples TRBV7-9 to TRBJ2-3; 11 nucleotides line up with TRBD2. CDR3 length: 15 amino acids. Germline V gene data show CDR1 as SEHNR and CDR2 as FQNEAQ (reference sequence). The junction had 0 bases not matched to a gene; V was cut back by 1 base and J by 3 bases. The CDR3 reads CASSLVAGGTDTQYF. The CDR3 DNA follows: TGTGCCAGCAGCTTAGTAGCGGGAGGGACAGATACGCAGTATTTT.

V gene TRBV30 combines with J gene TRBJ2-3; 13 bases fit TRBD2. Germline loops: CDR1 GTSNPN, CDR2 SVGIG (reference sequence). V trimming: 6 bases; J trimming: 4 bases; junction bases outside the gene matches: 7. The CDR3 runs 15 residues. Here the CDR3 DNA reads TGTGCCTGCTCCATGGGACTAGCGGGACCAGATACGCAGTATTTT. Its translation: CACSMGLAGPDTQYF.

This chain uses TRBV5-4 with TRBJ1-2; D is uncertain. Trimming removed 3 bases from V and 2 bases from J, with 8 bases in between. The CDR3 has 13 amino acids. Germline CDR1 reads SGHNT; CDR2 reads YYREEE (reference sequence). CDR3 sequence: CASSSPGNYGYTF. In DNA, the CDR3 is TGTGCCAGCAGCTCCCCGGGGAACTATGGCTACACCTTC.

Details on this clone: Mismatch with germline at one junction end may stem from a read error. This chain links TRBV5-1 with TRBJ2-2; possible D gene TRBD2, 5 bases. Germline CDR1 reads SGHRS; CDR2 reads YFSETQ. This CDR3 spans 16 amino acids. CDR3 sequence: CASSLEVFGNAGELFF. The CDR3 nucleotides are TGCGCCAGCAGCTTGGAAGTCTTCGGGAACGCCGGGGAGCTGTTTTTT. The full variable domain, completed using reference TRBV5-1 and TRBJ2-2, is KAGVTQTPRYLIKTRGQQVTLSCSPISGHRSVSWYQQTPGQGLQFLFEYFSETQRNKGNFPGRFSGRQFSNSRSEMNVSTLELGDSALYLCASSLEVFGNAGELFFGEGSRLTVL.

The V call is TRBV10-3, the J call TRBJ1-3; possibly TRBD1 for D (5 bases). The V gene's germline CDR1 is ENHRY and CDR2 SYGVKD. The CDR3 runs 13 residues. Trimming removed 0 bases at V and 9 bases at J, with 9 bases between. The CDR3 sequence is CAISESGEGTIYF. Written as DNA, the CDR3 is TGTGCCATCAGTGAGTCGGGGGAAGGCACCATATATTTT.

The CDR3: CASSSQGGPPHEQYF. The CDR3 nucleotides read TGCGCCAGCAGCTCCCAGGGGGGGCCTCCTCACGAGCAGTACTTC. The rearrangement links TRBV5-1 to TRBJ2-7; D possibly uses TRBD1 or TRBD2 (7 bases each). Germline V lookup: CDR1 SGHRS, CDR2 YFSETQ. Between the trimmed V and J ends, which lost 3 bases and 5 bases, there was a span of 18 bases. The CDR3 totals 15 residues.

This clone was recorded a few times. The chain uses TRBV5-8 and TRBJ2-7; D might be TRBD1 (5 bases). The CDR3 is made up of 16 amino acids. The V gene's germline CDR1 is SGHTS and CDR2 YDEGEE. V was trimmed by 0 bases and J by 0 bases, leaving 13 bases between them. CDR3 DNA: TGTGCCAGCAGCTTGGCTTGGCACAGGAGCTCCTACGAGCAGTACTTC. Amino acids: CASSLAWHRSSYEQYF.

V and J are TRBV5-1 and TRBJ2-7; D unresolved. Germline V gene data show CDR1 as SGHRS and CDR2 as YFSETQ. The CDR3 totals 13 residues. Trimming removed 0 bases at V and 6 bases at J, with 10 bases between. The CDR3 bases are TGCGCCAGCAGCTTGGCGATGGGTCCCGAGCAGTACTTC. Translating gives CASSLAMGPEQYF.

The CDR3 nucleotides are TGTGCCAGCAGTTACCGGACCACTTACGAGCAGTACTTC. Translating it yields CASSYRTTYEQYF. The V gene is TRBV6-6, the J gene TRBJ2-7; no firm D call. The germline V gene encodes CDR1 MNHNY and CDR2 SVGAGI (reference sequence). The V end lost 2 bases, the J end lost 4 bases, and 9 bases lay between the germline ends. The CDR3 has 13 residues.

The genes are TRBV7-9 and TRBJ2-2; D might be TRBD1 or TRBD2, each matching 6 bases. This CDR3 is built from 14 residues. Germline CDR1 is SEHNR and CDR2 is FQNEAQ (reference sequence). Between the trimmed V and J ends, which lost 3 bases and 7 bases, there was a span of 12 bases. CDR3 in amino acids: CASSLAEGGGELFF. CDR3 nucleotides: TGTGCCAGCAGCTTGGCGGAGGGGGGCGGGGAGCTGTTTTTT.

J is TRBJ1-2 and V is TRBV10-3, with 9 bases that match TRBD1. Trimming removed 0 bases from V and 6 bases from J; junction bases left unmatched: 2. The CDR3 is made up of 14 amino acids. From germline, CDR1 is ENHRY and CDR2 SYGVKD. The CDR3 loop is CAISESGTGNGYTF. The CDR3 DNA follows: TGTGCCATCAGTGAGTCGGGGACAGGGAATGGCTACACCTTC.

The rearrangement uses TRBV5-7 and TRBJ1-5, with D uncertain. TRBV5-7 is flagged as an ORF with uncertain function. The CDR3 runs 14 residues. Trimming left V 1 base short and J 2 bases short, with 7 bases between. CDR3 residues: CASSLCQGNQPQHF. For the CDR3, the DNA is TGTGCCAGCAGCTTGTGTCAGGGCAATCAGCCCCAGCATTTT.

This clone was counted between two and nine times. This chain joins TRBV7-9 and TRBJ1-3; 7 nucleotides agree with TRBD1. Germline V CDR1 and CDR2: SEHNR, FQNEAQ (reference sequence). This CDR3 region has 13 residues. The trim removed 6 bases at V and 4 bases at J, leaving 3 bases unmatched. The CDR3 DNA reads TGTGCCAGCAGGCAGGGGGAAGGAAACACCATATATTTT. Its protein product is CASRQGEGNTIYF.

The rearrangement uses TRBV12-5 and TRBJ1-5, with D possibly matching TRBD1 (5 bases). Germline CDR1 is LGHNT and CDR2 is FRNRAP. This CDR3 comprises 16 residues. Trimming took 0 bases from V and 0 from J, leaving 9 bases between them. CDR3 coding DNA: TGTGCTAGTGGTTTGGTTAAGGGGAATAGCAATCAGCCCCAGCATTTT. It encodes CASGLVKGNSNQPQHF.

The CDR3 region has the DNA TGTGCCAGCAGCCCCAGTGTAGGGCAGAACACAGATACGCAGTATTTT. Translating it yields CASSPSVGQNTDTQYF. The V and J genes are TRBV5-6 and TRBJ2-3; D is uncertain. The germline V gene has CDR1 SGHDT and CDR2 YYEEEE. V lost 4 bases to trimming and J lost 2 bases, with 17 bases between them. The length of the CDR3 is 16 residues.

The rearrangement joins TRBV30 to TRBJ1-5, with a weak D call TRBD1 (6 bases). The CDR3 has 14 residues. The V gene's germline CDR1 is GTSNPN and CDR2 SVGIG (reference sequence). The V end was cut by 1 base, the J end by 4 bases, with 11 bases between. The DNA for the CDR3 is TGTGCCTGGAGTGCGGGACACCAAAATCAGCCCCAGCATTTT. It yields the protein CAWSAGHQNQPQHF.

J is TRBJ1-2 and V is TRBV6-6; D is unresolved. CDR3 length equals 14 residues. Trimming pared 6 bases from V and 6 bases from J, leaving 17 bases between. Looked up from germline, CDR1 is MNHNY and CDR2 is SVGAGI (reference sequence). CDR3 coding DNA: TGTGCCAGCAGGCGAGACACGGACGATGATGGCTACACCTTC. Its protein is CASRRDTDDDGYTF.

V usage is TRBV19 and J usage is TRBJ1-4; the match to TRBD1 covers 12 bases. The germline gives CDR1 LNHDA, CDR2 SQIVND (reference sequence). With V trimmed by 6 bases and J by 2 bases, 4 bases remained unmatched. The CDR3 is made up of 16 amino acids. The CDR3 reads CASSRDRGPTNEKLFF. For the CDR3, the DNA is TGTGCCAGTAGCCGGGACAGGGGGCCCACTAATGAAAAACTGTTTTTT.

The rearrangement links TRBV27 to TRBJ1-2; D gene ambiguous. The CDR3 is made up of 11 amino acids. CDR1 MNHEY and CDR2 SMNVEV come from the germline V gene (reference sequence). V was cut by 4 bases and J by 11 bases, with 11 bases left in between. CDR3 loop: CASSSLPKYTF. CDR3 in DNA: TGTGCCAGCAGTTCCCTCCCAAAGTACACCTTC.

V and J are TRBV5-3 and TRBJ2-7; possibly TRBD1 or TRBD2 for D (5 bases each). TRBV5-3 is an ORF, and what it does is uncertain. This CDR3 region has 14 residues. V lost 8 bases and J lost 6, with 21 bases in between. CDR3 coding DNA: TGTGCCAGCAGCGGACAAACTAGAGAAAGCGAGCAGTACTTC. It codes for CASSGQTRESEQYF.

This clone was seen a few times. Here the CDR3 reads CASSNTGERGYTF. The DNA for the CDR3 is TGTGCCAGCAGTAATACAGGGGAGCGTGGCTACACCTTC. V and J are TRBV27 and TRBJ1-2, with TRBD1 identical over 7 bases. CDR3 size: 13 residues. Unmatched junction bases numbered 7, after V lost 5 bases and J lost 7 bases. Germline loops: CDR1 MNHEY, CDR2 SMNVEV (reference sequence).

The chain recombines TRBV7-2 with TRBJ1-1; D not certain. CDR3 size: 14 residues. Germline CDR1 is SGHTA and CDR2 is FQGNSA. Trimming removed 1 base from V and 2 bases from J, with 8 bases in between. The CDR3 nucleotides read TGTGCCAGCAGCTTAGTGTTTGGTAACACTGAAGCTTTCTTT. Translating it yields CASSLVFGNTEAFF.

This rearrangement joins TRBV11-3 to TRBJ2-3, with a tentative D call TRBD2 (6 bases). V lost 3 bases to trimming and J lost 3 bases, with 13 bases between them. CDR3 size: 15 residues. CDR1 and CDR2 (germline): SGHNT, YENEEA. The CDR3 reads CASSFGGVRTDTQYF. The CDR3 DNA follows: TGTGCCAGCAGCTTCGGGGGAGTAAGGACAGATACGCAGTATTTT.

This chain connects TRBV5-1 to TRBJ1-1; D uncertain. Trimming took 4 bases from V and 0 from J, leaving 19 bases between them. CDR1 and CDR2 from the germline V gene are SGHRS and YFSETQ. The CDR3 spans 17 residues. The CDR3 region is CASSKISQSSLNTEAFF. In nucleotides, the CDR3 is TGCGCCAGCAGCAAAATCAGTCAGAGTTCCCTGAACACTGAAGCTTTCTTT.

V usage is TRBV7-9 and J usage is TRBJ1-4, with D possibly being TRBD1 (6 bases). V was shortened by 0 bases and J by 2 bases, with 16 bases between the two germline ends. The CDR3 is made up of 18 amino acids. Germline V gene lookup returns CDR1 SEHNR and CDR2 FQNEAQ (reference sequence). In DNA, the CDR3 is TGTGCCAGCAGCTTAGCGAGATCAGGGGAGTCCACTAATGAAAAACTGTTTTTT. Residues: CASSLARSGESTNEKLFF.